This is a list of T cell receptor beta chains from one sample in a study of low-dose radiotherapy and immunotherapy resistance in tumors. TCRdb recomputed calls from the reads with MiXCR, one row per CDR3 protein. This table has around 64,000 distinct CDR3 sequences, 26% appearing once. The specimen comprised PBMCs, sampled before treatment. These receptors all stem from a male donor with rectosigmoid adenocarcinoma. Both conserved end residues are part of each CDR3. The D gene is left open where the match is weak. Size is stated for part of the rows, as once, few or many counts, or as a class when the clone is expanded.

TRBJ1-2	TRBV28	many	TRBD1	CASSTSTGDGYTF	TGTGCCAGCAGCACCTCGACAGGGGATGGCTACACCTTC
TRBJ2-6	TRBV29-1	many	NA	CSVAAGANVLTF	TGCAGCGTTGCAGCTGGGGCCAACGTCCTGACTTTC
TRBJ2-1	TRBV12-3/TRBV12-4	many	NA	CASSPHTGNEQFF	TGTGCCAGCAGTCCCCACACTGGCAATGAGCAGTTCTTC
TRBJ2-1	TRBV5-1	many	NA	CASSGGGTSYNEQFF	TGCGCCAGCAGCGGAGGGGGAACCTCCTACAATGAGCAGTTCTTC
TRBJ2-7	TRBV27	many	NA	CASRRAYSYEQYF	TGTGCCAGCAGAAGGGCTTACTCCTACGAGCAGTACTTC
TRBJ1-1	TRBV5-1	many	NA	CASSWGSYSNTEAFF	TGCGCCAGCAGCTGGGGGTCGTACTCGAACACTGAAGCTTTCTTT
TRBJ2-1	TRBV10-3	many	NA	CAISARPGDNEQFF	TGTGCCATCAGCGCACGTCCCGGGGACAATGAGCAGTTCTTC
TRBJ2-3	TRBV7-2	many	NA	CASTVWGGRGDTQYF	TGTGCCAGCACCGTTTGGGGGGGCCGGGGAGATACGCAGTATTTT
TRBJ1-1	TRBV27	few	NA	CASSGTGVLSPEAFF	TGTGCCAGCAGCGGAACCGGGGTCTTATCGCCTGAAGCTTTCTTT
TRBJ1-2	TRBV28	NA	NA	CASSLIGDDGYTF	TGTGCCAGCAGTTTAATAGGGGATGATGGCTACACCTTC
TRBJ2-2	TRBV7-3	many	TRBD1	CASSLTPQGAGLAGELFF	TGTGCCAGCAGCCTCACACCACAGGGGGCGGGTTTAGCCGGGGAGCTGTTTTTT
TRBJ2-5	TRBV6-2/TRBV6-3	many	TRBD2	CASSDEIAGPQETQYF	TGTGCCAGCAGTGATGAAATAGCGGGCCCCCAAGAGACCCAGTACTTC
TRBJ2-5	TRBV28	once	TRBD2	CASSFFRGLAGQSGETQYF	TGTGCCAGCAGTTTCTTCCGGGGACTAGCGGGGCAAAGTGGAGAGACCCAGTACTTC
TRBJ1-2	TRBV5-1	many	NA	CASSWGSNYGYTF	TGCGCCAGCAGCTGGGGGTCCAACTATGGCTACACCTTC
TRBJ1-5	TRBV28	many	NA	CASSLVGSQPQHF	TGTGCCAGCTCCCTAGTTGGGTCCCAGCCCCAGCATTTT
TRBJ2-7	TRBV3-1	many	NA	CASSDGSGYEQYF	TGTGCCAGCAGTGACGGGAGTGGTTACGAGCAGTACTTC
TRBJ1-1	TRBV5-1	NA	NA	CASSSGQTVTEAFF	TGCGCCAGCAGCTCCGGACAGACAGTCACTGAAGCTTTCTTT